This T cell receptor (beta chain) was documented in a study of blood T cell repertoires in COVID-19. Study overall: The United States, Italy and Spain were the sources of the acute and convalescent COVID-19 samples. Sample material is recorded as cDNA or gDNA derived from T cells, B-cell-depleted T cells, or PBMCs.

Germline assignment: CDR1 SGHDT and CDR2 YYEEEE. The CDR3 runs 12 residues. The V gene lost 4 bases and the J gene lost 7 bases, with 9 bases spanning the gap. How the authors handled the data: Amplification with reference gene primers provided the estimates of nucleated cell counts. Generated by immunoSEQ multiplex PCR, the TCRdb table keeps only in-frame clones and is missing some. The DNA was the basis for D and trimming; V, J and clone size are from that table. Of roughly 25,000 clones detected, about 91% appear once; the ten largest clones hold roughly a third. The sequence was obtained from a man in his 70s with active COVID-19. Sequencing was carried out using peripheral blood. The chain recombines TRBV5-6 with TRBJ2-1; tentatively, D is TRBD2 (6 bases). Here the CDR3 reads CASSPAGNEQFF. CDR3 bases: TGTGCCAGCAGCCCGGCGGGGAATGAGCAGTTCTTC.